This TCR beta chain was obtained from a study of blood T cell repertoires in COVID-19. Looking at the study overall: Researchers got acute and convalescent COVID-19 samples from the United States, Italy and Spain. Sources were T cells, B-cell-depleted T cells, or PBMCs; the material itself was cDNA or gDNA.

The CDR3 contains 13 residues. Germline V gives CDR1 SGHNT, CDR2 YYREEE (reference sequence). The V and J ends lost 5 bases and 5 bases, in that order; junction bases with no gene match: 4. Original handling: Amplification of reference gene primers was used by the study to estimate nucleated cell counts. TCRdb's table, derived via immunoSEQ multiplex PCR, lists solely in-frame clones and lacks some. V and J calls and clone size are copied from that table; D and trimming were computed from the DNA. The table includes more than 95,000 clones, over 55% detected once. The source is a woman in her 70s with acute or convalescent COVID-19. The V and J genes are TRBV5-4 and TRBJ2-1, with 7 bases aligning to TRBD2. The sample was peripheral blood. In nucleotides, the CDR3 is TGTGCCAGCAGTCCCACTAGCGACAATGAGCAGTTCTTC. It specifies CASSPTSDNEQFF.